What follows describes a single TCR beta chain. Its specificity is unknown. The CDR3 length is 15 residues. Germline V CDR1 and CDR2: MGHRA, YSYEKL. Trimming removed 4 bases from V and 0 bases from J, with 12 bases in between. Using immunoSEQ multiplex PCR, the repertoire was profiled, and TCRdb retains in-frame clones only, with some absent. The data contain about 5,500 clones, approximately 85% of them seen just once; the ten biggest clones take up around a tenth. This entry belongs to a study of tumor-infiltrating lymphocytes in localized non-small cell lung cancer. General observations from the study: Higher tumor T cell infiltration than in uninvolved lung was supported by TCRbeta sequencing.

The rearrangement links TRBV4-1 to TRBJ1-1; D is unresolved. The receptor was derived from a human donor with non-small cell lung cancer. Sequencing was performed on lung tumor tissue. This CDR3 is CASSPASPLNTEAFF. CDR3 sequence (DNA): TGCGCCAGCAGCCCCGCGTCACCTCTGAACACTGAAGCTTTCTTT.